The source of this T cell receptor (beta chain) is a study of cytomegalovirus exposure and HLA in healthy donors. Overall study: A preliminary data release comprised around 85 million unique TCRs obtained from HLA-typed donors.

PCR was performed using 60 Vbeta and 13 Jbeta primers. Profiling relied on immunoSEQ multiplex PCR, and the TCRdb table lists in-frame clones only, not all of them. Seen here are more than 110,000 clones, 80% observed once, and the top ten hold around 6.8%. Sequencing was performed on PBMCs. The sequence was obtained from a middle-aged man in good health and CMV-seropositive.

The CDR3 bases are TGCGCCAGCAGCCAACAGAGGAGTCAAACCCTATTGAACACTGAAGCTTTCTTT. Translation: CASSQQRSQTLLNTEAFF. The rearrangement uses TRBV4-3 and TRBJ1-1; no firm D call. CDR3 length: 18 residues. CDR1 is LGHNA and CDR2 is YSLEER in the germline V gene. V lost 2 bases, J lost 0 bases, and 19 bases lay in between.